These T cell receptor beta chains were read from a single sample in a study of T cell responses to AZD1222 COVID-19 vaccine. Here immunoSEQ multiplex PCR was the method, and the copy in TCRdb shows in-frame clones only, minus some. The sample yields fewer than 200,000 clones, roughly 88% seen once. The sequencing here drew on peripheral blood, taken on day 0 of AZD1222 vaccination. These receptors were obtained from an adult in good health. Both conserved end residues are part of each CDR3. D genes are given only for firm matches. Only part of the rows carry a size: once, few, many, or a class if the clone is expanded.

D gene	clone size	V gene	CDR3 length	J gene	CDR3 protein	CDR3 DNA
-	-	TRBV30	13	TRBJ2-5	CAWRGLTQETQYF	TGTGCCTGGAGAGGGCTCACACAAGAGACCCAGTACTTC
TRBD2	-	TRBV7-8	16	TRBJ2-1	CASSLTGLVFYNEQFF	TGTGCCAGCAGCTTAACGGGACTAGTCTTTTACAATGAGCAGTTCTTC
-	-	TRBV3-1/TRBV3-2	13	TRBJ1-5	CASSQDRGKPQHF	TGTGCCAGCAGCCAAGACAGGGGCAAGCCCCAGCATTTT
-	-	TRBV6-2/TRBV6-3	12	TRBJ1-1	CASSLRGTEAFF	TGTGCCAGCAGTTTAAGGGGGACTGAAGCTTTCTTT
-	-	TRBV18	16	TRBJ1-1	CASSPPMRTENTEAFF	TGTGCCAGCTCACCGCCCATGCGAACCGAGAACACTGAAGCTTTCTTT
-	few	TRBV7-3	14	TRBJ2-3	CASSLGLLGDTQYF	TGTGCCAGCAGCTTAGGACTCCTGGGAGATACGCAGTATTTT
TRBD2	-	TRBV28	18	TRBJ2-3	CASSYGLAGGGMADTQYF	TGTGCCAGCAGCTACGGACTAGCGGGAGGAGGTATGGCAGATACGCAGTATTTT
TRBD1	once	TRBV2	17	TRBJ1-6	CASSRGRGTVYNSPLHF	TGTGCCAGCAGTCGGGGCAGGGGGACCGTCTATAATTCACCCCTCCACTTT
-	once	TRBV4-3	16	TRBJ2-1	CASSQDVGSSYNEQFF	TGCGCCAGCAGCCAGGACGTTGGCAGCTCCTACAATGAGCAGTTCTTC
-	-	TRBV6-1	13	TRBJ2-3	CASSELEPLTQYF	TGTGCCAGCAGTGAACTAGAACCCTTAACGCAGTATTTT
TRBD2	-	TRBV27	12	TRBJ2-7	CASGGRGVEQYF	TGTGCCTCGGGAGGGCGGGGGGTCGAGCAGTACTTC
-	-	TRBV7-7	14	TRBJ2-7	CASSLVRAGDEQYF	TGTGCTAGCAGCTTAGTCAGGGCAGGCGACGAGCAGTACTTC
-	-	TRBV6-5	14	TRBJ1-1	CASKGIGGNTEAFF	TGTGCCAGCAAAGGTATAGGGGGAAACACTGAAGCTTTCTTT
TRBD1	-	TRBV4-1	16	TRBJ1-2	CASSQGSPGQGYGYTF	TGCGCCAGCAGCCAGGGCTCCCCGGGACAGGGCTATGGCTACACCTTC
-	-	TRBV7-8	15	TRBJ2-2	CASSPQAGLTGELFF	TGTGCCAGCAGCCCCCAGGCGGGCTTGACCGGGGAGCTGTTTTTT
TRBD2	-	TRBV10-2	16	TRBJ2-2	CASRVAGGGRTGELFF	TGCGCCAGCAGGGTAGCGGGGGGTGGACGCACCGGGGAGCTGTTTTTT
-	-	TRBV25-1	11	TRBJ2-1	CASSELQREFF	TGTGCCAGCAGTGAGCTCCAGCGGGAGTTCTTC
TRBD2	-	TRBV18	18	TRBJ2-3	CASSLRTSGGAAADTQYF	TGTGCCAGCTCACTGAGGACTAGCGGGGGGGCCGCAGCAGATACGCAGTATTTT
-	-	TRBV7-9	14	TRBJ2-7	CASSLKGMSYEQYF	TGTGCCAGCAGCTTAAAAGGAATGTCCTACGAGCAGTACTTC
-	-	TRBV24-1	14	TRBJ2-3	CATSEKGRTDTQYF	TGTGCCACCAGTGAGAAGGGTAGAACAGATACGCAGTATTTT
-	-	TRBV28	18	TRBJ2-2	CASSLSAPFSPNTGELFF	TGTGCCAGCAGCCTCTCGGCTCCGTTCTCACCCAACACCGGGGAGCTGTTTTTT
TRBD1	-	TRBV28	17	TRBJ1-5	CASSLQSGGGGSQPQHF	TGTGCCAGCAGTTTGCAGTCAGGGGGCGGAGGTAGCCAGCCCCAGCATTTT
-	-	TRBV2	12	TRBJ1-3	CASISSGNTIYF	TGTGCCAGCATATCCTCCGGAAACACCATATATTTT
-	-	TRBV19	16	TRBJ2-2	CASSTPTATNTGELFF	TGTGCCAGTAGTACCCCGACAGCAACGAACACCGGGGAGCTGTTTTTT
-	-	TRBV19	14	TRBJ1-2	CASSIDTRDYGYTF	TGTGCCAGTAGTATAGATACGAGGGACTATGGCTACACCTTC
TRBD1	-	TRBV19	15	TRBJ1-3	CASSPGQYPGNTIYF	TGTGCCAGTAGTCCGGGACAGTATCCTGGAAACACCATATATTTT
-	-	TRBV6-5	14	TRBJ1-4	CATTLGRANEKLFF	TGTGCCACTACGCTAGGGAGAGCTAATGAAAAACTGTTTTTT
TRBD2	-	TRBV5-1	14	TRBJ2-7	CASDSGIGTYEQYF	TGCGCCAGCGATAGCGGGATTGGTACCTACGAGCAGTACTTC
-	-	TRBV29-1	11	TRBJ1-2	CSVEENYGYAF	TGCAGCGTTGAAGAAAACTATGGCTACGCCTTC
-	once	TRBV5-8	16	TRBJ2-7	CASSLVRGTRYYEQYF	TGTGCCAGCAGCTTAGTCAGAGGGACACGCTACTACGAGCAGTACTTC
-	-	TRBV10-3	13	TRBJ1-1	CAISGLDSTEAFF	TGTGCCATCAGTGGACTGGACAGCACTGAAGCTTTCTTT
-	-	TRBV9	14	TRBJ1-6	CASSVEGQGSPLHF	TGTGCCAGCAGCGTAGAAGGGCAGGGATCACCCCTCCACTTT
TRBD1	-	TRBV4-2	13	TRBJ1-1	CASSQVGQGEAFF	TGTGCCAGCAGCCAAGTCGGACAGGGGGAAGCTTTCTTT
-	-	TRBV24-1	13	TRBJ1-1	CATSDPANTEAFF	TGTGCCACCAGTGATCCGGCGAACACTGAAGCTTTCTTT
-	-	TRBV28	11	TRBJ2-7	CASSLGDEQYF	TGTGCCAGCAGTTTGGGGGACGAGCAGTACTTC
-	-	TRBV30	15	TRBJ1-5	CAWSVGPGGGQPQHF	TGTGCCTGGAGTGTAGGGCCGGGAGGGGGTCAGCCCCAGCATTTT
-	-	TRBV28	14	TRBJ1-5	CASNLWGLNQPQHF	TGTGCCAGCAATCTTTGGGGCCTCAATCAGCCCCAGCATTTT
TRBD1	-	TRBV2	15	TRBJ2-2	CASNDRDRSTGELFF	TGTGCCAGCAACGATCGGGACAGAAGCACCGGGGAGCTGTTTTTT
-	once	TRBV5-1	11	TRBJ2-1	CASSLRGQQFF	TGCGCCAGCAGCTTGAGGGGCCAGCAGTTCTTC
-	few	TRBV24-1	13	TRBJ1-6	CATSDSQGAPLHF	TGTGCCACCAGTGATTCCCAGGGAGCCCCCCTCCACTTT
-	-	TRBV2	15	TRBJ1-4	CASSEEGGTNEKLFF	TGTGCCAGCAGTGAAGAGGGCGGGACTAATGAAAAACTGTTTTTT
-	-	TRBV6-2/TRBV6-3	11	TRBJ1-2	CASSSPYGYTF	TGTGCCAGCAGTTCCCCCTATGGCTACACCTTC
TRBD1	-	TRBV3-1/TRBV3-2	14	TRBJ1-2	CASSQVTGVHGYTF	TGTGCCAGCAGCCAAGTAACAGGGGTCCACGGCTACACCTTC
-	-	TRBV5-1	12	TRBJ1-1	CASSFGEAGAFF	TGCGCCAGCAGCTTCGGGGAGGCGGGGGCTTTCTTT
-	-	TRBV3-1/TRBV3-2	14	TRBJ1-1	CASSPREAQRGAFF	TGTGCCAGCAGCCCCCGCGAGGCCCAACGTGGCGCTTTCTTT
-	-	TRBV7-3	16	TRBJ2-6	CASSLTAVAGANVLTF	TGTGCCAGCAGCTTAACCGCGGTGGCTGGGGCCAACGTCCTGACTTTC
-	-	TRBV3-1/TRBV3-2	18	TRBJ2-7	CASSHGGGRRFSSYEQYF	TGTGCCAGCAGCCATGGCGGGGGCCGTAGGTTTAGCTCCTACGAGCAGTACTTC
-	-	TRBV10-1	15	TRBJ1-1	CASSEYRVVNTEAFF	TGCGCCAGCAGTGAGTATAGGGTTGTTAACACTGAAGCTTTCTTT
TRBD1	-	TRBV7-2	14	TRBJ1-5	CASSLDRGYQPQHF	TGTGCCAGCAGCTTAGACAGGGGGTATCAGCCCCAGCATTTT
-	-	TRBV30	14	TRBJ1-3	CAWSSSGAGNTIYF	TGTGCCTGGAGTTCATCAGGGGCCGGAAACACCATATATTTT
-	-	TRBV9	15	TRBJ2-1	CASSLLDYSYNEQFF	TGTGCCAGCAGCCTTCTAGACTATTCCTACAATGAGCAGTTCTTC
TRBD1	-	TRBV7-9	14	TRBJ1-4	CASSRTGGNEKLFF	TGTGCCAGCAGCCGGACAGGGGGAAATGAAAAACTGTTTTTT
TRBD2	-	TRBV7-2	14	TRBJ2-3	CASSLGLATDTQYF	TGTGCCAGCAGCCTGGGACTAGCGACAGATACGCAGTATTTT
-	-	TRBV25-1	16	TRBJ1-6	CASSEWGGNYNSPLHF	TGTGCCAGCAGTGAATGGGGAGGAAACTATAATTCACCCCTCCACTTT
-	-	TRBV3-1/TRBV3-2	15	TRBJ1-4	CASSQDWGSGEKLFF	TGTGCCAGCAGCCAAGATTGGGGATCCGGAGAAAAACTGTTTTTT
-	-	TRBV10-3	14	TRBJ1-2	CAITSAGAAGGYTF	TGTGCCATCACTTCGGCCGGGGCGGCTGGAGGCTACACCTTC
-	-	TRBV3-1/TRBV3-2	16	TRBJ1-5	CASSPRGSYSNQPQHF	TGTGCCAGCAGCCCAAGGGGAAGCTATAGCAATCAGCCCCAGCATTTT
-	once	TRBV6-2/TRBV6-3	17	TRBJ1-5	CASSYSGAGRRNQPQHF	TGTGCCAGCAGTTACTCCGGGGCAGGTCGAAGGAATCAGCCCCAGCATTTT
-	-	TRBV9	14	TRBJ2-5	CASSVEARVETQYF	TGTGCCAGCAGCGTAGAGGCGAGGGTTGAGACCCAGTACTTC